The T cell receptor (beta chain) described here comes from a study of blood T cell repertoires in COVID-19. Study information: Samples came from the United States, Italy and Spain, spanning acute and convalescent COVID-19. In each case, the material was cDNA or gDNA derived from T cells, B-cell-depleted T cells, or PBMCs.

Here immunoSEQ multiplex PCR was the method, and the copy in TCRdb shows in-frame clones only, minus some. The data show some 200,000 clones, with 89% seen just once and around 0.77% held by the top ten. J lost 6 bases, V lost 10 bases, and 9 bases had no gene match. The germline V gene encodes CDR1 KGHSH and CDR2 LQKENI. The CDR3 sequence is 14 residues long. Living in 24 US areas, the participants were between about 18 and 90 years of age. Before being deemed recovered, Cohort 3 donors had two negative PCRs, clearance, or symptom resolution. The source is a woman aged 18-29 years who had recovered from COVID-19. The chain uses TRBV18 and TRBJ1-2, with TRBD1 matching over 12 bases. The sequenced sample was PBMCs or T cells enriched from blood (not recorded which). CDR3 sequence reads: CATPGQGASDGYTF. The CDR3 coding sequence is TGTGCCACTCCGGGACAGGGGGCGAGTGATGGCTACACCTTC.